The present entry profiles one T cell receptor (beta chain) with its context. Its cognate antigen is unknown. The data are from a study of CD8 T cells in ankylosing spondylitis. CDR1 and CDR2 from the germline V gene are LNHNV and YYDKDF (reference sequence). The ends were cut back, 7 bases at V and 4 bases at J, with 13 bases in the middle. CDR3 length equals 13 residues. By quantitative 5'-RACE with molecular barcodes, the TCR beta libraries were made. From the 5' RACE reads, TCRdb called clonotypes with MiXCR, one entry per CDR3 protein. Of around 280,000 distinct CDR3 sequences detected, about 19% appear once; the ten largest clones hold around 7.8%. Study conclusions and caveats: A CD8+ phenotype characterized the disease-linked clones, which were relatively rare in peripheral blood. Significantly higher representation of disease-linked clones was reported for matched ankylosing spondylitis synovial fluid. Reactive arthritis synovial fluid and blood were previously reported to contain some motif variants.

The sample comprised blood, either unsorted or a sorted T cell fraction (not recorded which). The clonotype originates from a male donor with ankylosing spondylitis or in good health (not recorded which). The J gene is TRBJ1-1, the V gene TRBV15, with a weak D call TRBD1 (6 bases). The DNA for the CDR3 is TGTGCCACCACCACCCAGGGGTCCACTGAAGCTTTCTTT. This encodes CATTTQGSTEAFF.